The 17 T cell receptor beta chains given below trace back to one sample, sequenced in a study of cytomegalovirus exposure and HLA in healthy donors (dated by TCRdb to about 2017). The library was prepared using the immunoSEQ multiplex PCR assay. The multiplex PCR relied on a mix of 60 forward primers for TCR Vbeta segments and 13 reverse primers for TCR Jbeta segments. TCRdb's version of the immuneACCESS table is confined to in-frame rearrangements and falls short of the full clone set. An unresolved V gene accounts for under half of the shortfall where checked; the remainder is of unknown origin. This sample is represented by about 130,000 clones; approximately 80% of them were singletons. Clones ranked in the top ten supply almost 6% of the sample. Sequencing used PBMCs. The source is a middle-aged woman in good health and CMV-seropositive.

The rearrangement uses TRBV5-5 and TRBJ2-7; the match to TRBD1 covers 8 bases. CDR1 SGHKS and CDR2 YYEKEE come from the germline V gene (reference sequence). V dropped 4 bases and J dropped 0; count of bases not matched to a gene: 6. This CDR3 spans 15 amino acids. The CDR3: CASSPGQVSSYEQYF. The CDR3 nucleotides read TGTGCCAGCAGCCCGGGACAGGTGAGCTCCTACGAGCAGTACTTC.

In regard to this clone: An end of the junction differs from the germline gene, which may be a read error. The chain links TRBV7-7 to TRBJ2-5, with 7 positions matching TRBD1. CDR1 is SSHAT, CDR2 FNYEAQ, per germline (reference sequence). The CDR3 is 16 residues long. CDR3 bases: TGTGCTAGCAGCTTCCTTGGGACAGCGCCTCAAGAGACCCAGTACTTC. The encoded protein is CASSFLGTAPQETQYF.

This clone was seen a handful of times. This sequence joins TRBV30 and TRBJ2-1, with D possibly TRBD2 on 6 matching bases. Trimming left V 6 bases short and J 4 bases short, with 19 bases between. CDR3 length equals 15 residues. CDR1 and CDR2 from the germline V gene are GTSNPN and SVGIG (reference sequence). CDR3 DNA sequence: TGTGCCTGCGGGGGTTCGGCCGATTTGTACAATGAGCAGTTCTTC. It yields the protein CACGGSADLYNEQFF. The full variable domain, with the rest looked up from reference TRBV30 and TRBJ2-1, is SQTIHQWPATLVQPVGSPLSLECTVEGTSNPNLYWYRQAAGRGLQLLFYSVGIGQISSEVPQNLSASRPQDRQFILSSKKLLLSDSGFYLCACGGSADLYNEQFFGPGTRLTVL.

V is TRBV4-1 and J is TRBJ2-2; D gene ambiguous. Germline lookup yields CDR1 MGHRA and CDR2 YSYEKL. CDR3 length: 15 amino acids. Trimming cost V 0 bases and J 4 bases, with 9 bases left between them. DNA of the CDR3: TGCGCCAGCAGCCAAGATCAATATAGCACCGGGGAGCTGTTTTTT. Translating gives CASSQDQYSTGELFF.

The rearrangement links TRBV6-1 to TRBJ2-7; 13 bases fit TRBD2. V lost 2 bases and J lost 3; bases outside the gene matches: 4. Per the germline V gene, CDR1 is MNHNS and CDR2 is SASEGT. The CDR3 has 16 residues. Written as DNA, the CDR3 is TGTGCCAGCAGTGAACCGGGACTAGCGGGGATCTACGAGCAGTACTTC. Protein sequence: CASSEPGLAGIYEQYF.

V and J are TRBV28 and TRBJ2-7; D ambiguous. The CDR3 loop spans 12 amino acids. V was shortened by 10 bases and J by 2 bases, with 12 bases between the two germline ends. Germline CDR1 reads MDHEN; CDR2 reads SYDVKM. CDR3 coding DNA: TGTGCCACCTCCCCAGTAACCTACGAGCAGTACTTC. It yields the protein CATSPVTYEQYF.

CDR3 sequence: CASGTGTNSNQPQHF. CDR3 coding DNA: TGTGCCAGTGGGACAGGGACGAATAGCAATCAGCCCCAGCATTTT. This chain links TRBV19 with TRBJ1-5, with 9 bases matching TRBD1. The V gene's germline CDR1 is LNHDA and CDR2 SQIVND (reference sequence). V shed 8 bases, J shed 0 bases, and the junction held 5 bases outside the gene matches. The CDR3 length is 15 residues.

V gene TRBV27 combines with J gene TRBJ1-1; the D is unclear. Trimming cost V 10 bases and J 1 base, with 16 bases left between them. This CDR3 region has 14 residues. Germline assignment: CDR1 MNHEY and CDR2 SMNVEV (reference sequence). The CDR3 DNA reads TGTGCCACCACCTCTAGCATCAGGAACACTGAAGCTTTCTTT. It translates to CATTSSIRNTEAFF.

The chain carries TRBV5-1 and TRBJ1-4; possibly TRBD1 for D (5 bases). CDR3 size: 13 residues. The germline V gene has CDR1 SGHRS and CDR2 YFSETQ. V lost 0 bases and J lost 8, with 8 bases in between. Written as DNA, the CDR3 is TGCGCCAGCAGCTTGGGGCCAGGGGAAAAACTGTTTTTT. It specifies CASSLGPGEKLFF.

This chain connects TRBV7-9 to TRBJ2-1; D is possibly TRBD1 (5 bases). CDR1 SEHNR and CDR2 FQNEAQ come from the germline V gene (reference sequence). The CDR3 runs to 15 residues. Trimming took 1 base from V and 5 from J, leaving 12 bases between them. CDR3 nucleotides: TGTGCCAGCAGCTTAGTGGTGGACATTAACAATGAGCAGTTCTTC. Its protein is CASSLVVDINNEQFF.

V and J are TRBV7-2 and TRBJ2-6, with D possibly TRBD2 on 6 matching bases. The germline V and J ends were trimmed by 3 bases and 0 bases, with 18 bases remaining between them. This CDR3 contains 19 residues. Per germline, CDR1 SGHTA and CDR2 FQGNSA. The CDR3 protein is CASSFHWEENYSGANVLTF. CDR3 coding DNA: TGTGCCAGCAGCTTTCATTGGGAGGAAAACTACTCTGGGGCCAACGTCCTGACTTTC.

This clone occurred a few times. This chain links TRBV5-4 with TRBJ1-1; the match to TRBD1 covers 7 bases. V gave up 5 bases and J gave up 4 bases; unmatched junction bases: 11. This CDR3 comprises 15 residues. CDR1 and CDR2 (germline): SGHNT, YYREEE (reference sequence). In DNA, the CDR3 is TGTGCCAGCAGGCCAACAGGGGATTCGAGCACTGAAGCTTTCTTT. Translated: CASRPTGDSSTEAFF. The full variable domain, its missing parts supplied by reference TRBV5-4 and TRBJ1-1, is ETGVTQSPTHLIKTRGQQVTLRCSSQSGHNTVSWYQQALGQGPQFIFQYYREEENGRGNFPPRFSGLQFPNYSSELNVNALELDDSALYLCASRPTGDSSTEAFFGQGTRLTVV.

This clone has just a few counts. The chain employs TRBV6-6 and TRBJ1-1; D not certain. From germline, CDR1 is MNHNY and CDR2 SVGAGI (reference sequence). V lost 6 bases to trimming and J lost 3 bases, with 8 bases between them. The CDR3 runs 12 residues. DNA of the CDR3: TGTGCCAGCAGCCCTGCGGACACTGAAGCTTTCTTT. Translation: CASSPADTEAFF.

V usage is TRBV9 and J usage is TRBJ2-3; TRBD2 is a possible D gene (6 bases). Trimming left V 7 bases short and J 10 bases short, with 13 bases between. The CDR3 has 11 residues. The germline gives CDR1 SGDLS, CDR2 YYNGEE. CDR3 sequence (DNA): TGTGCCAGCGGAGGGATGGGCGCGCAGTATTTT. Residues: CASGGMGAQYF. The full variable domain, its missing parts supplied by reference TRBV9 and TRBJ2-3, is DSGVTQTPKHLITATGQRVTLRCSPRSGDLSVYWYQQSLDQGLQFLIQYYNGEERAKGNILERFSAQQFPDLHSELNLSSLELGDSALYFCASGGMGAQYFGPGTRLTVL.

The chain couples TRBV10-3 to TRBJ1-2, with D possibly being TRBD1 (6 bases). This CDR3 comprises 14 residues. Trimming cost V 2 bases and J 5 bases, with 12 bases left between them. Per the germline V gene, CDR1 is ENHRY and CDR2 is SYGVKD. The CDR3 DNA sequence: TGTGCCATCAGTGAGGGGGGGGGCGAGTATGGCTACACCTTC. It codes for CAISEGGGEYGYTF.

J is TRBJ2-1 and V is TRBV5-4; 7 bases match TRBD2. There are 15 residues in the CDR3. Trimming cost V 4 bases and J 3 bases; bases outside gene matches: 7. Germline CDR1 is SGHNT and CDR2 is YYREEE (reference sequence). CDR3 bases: TGTGCCAGCAGCCTCTGGGCGGGGGACTACAATGAGCAGTTCTTC. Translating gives CASSLWAGDYNEQFF.

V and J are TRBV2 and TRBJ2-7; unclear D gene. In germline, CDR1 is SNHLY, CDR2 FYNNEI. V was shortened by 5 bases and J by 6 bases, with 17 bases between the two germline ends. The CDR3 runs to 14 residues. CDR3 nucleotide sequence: TGTGCCAGCAGTACAGTAACCAACCTTCGCGAGCAGTACTTC. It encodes CASSTVTNLREQYF.